One sample yielded the 23 T cell receptor beta chains listed below, sequenced in a study of cytomegalovirus exposure and HLA in healthy donors. In the PCR, 60 Vbeta and 13 Jbeta primers were used. Sequenced by immunoSEQ multiplex PCR; TCRdb stores in-frame clones only, minus some. The table records over 80,000 clones, 82% of them present only once. Sequencing was done on a sample of PBMCs. The source is a man over 45 in good health and CMV-seronegative.

The chain joins TRBV6-6 to TRBJ1-2; D is unclear. The V end was cut by 7 bases, the J end by 4 bases, with 7 bases between. Germline V gene lookup returns CDR1 MNHNY and CDR2 SVGAGI (reference sequence). The CDR3 extends over 11 amino acids. The CDR3 DNA reads TGTGCCAGCAACAGCCTCTATGGCTACACCTTC. It translates to CASNSLYGYTF.

The chain recombines TRBV2 with TRBJ1-5; a possible D gene is TRBD1 (6 bases). The CDR3 runs to 14 residues. The V end was cut by 6 bases, the J end by 4 bases, with 13 bases between. Germline V lookup: CDR1 SNHLY, CDR2 FYNNEI. DNA for the CDR3: TGTGCCAGCAGCCTAGGCAGGGGTAATCAGCCCCAGCATTTT. It specifies CASSLGRGNQPQHF.

The V call is TRBV2, the J call TRBJ2-7; TRBD1 matches 7 bases. CDR3 length: 12 amino acids. The germline gives CDR1 SNHLY, CDR2 FYNNEI. Trimming took 8 bases from V and 3 from J; bases not matched to a gene: 4. The CDR3 DNA is TGTGCCAGCCGCAGGGGGTACTACGAGCAGTACTTC. Its translation: CASRRGYYEQYF.

CDR3 loop: CASSFIGAGGETQYF. For the CDR3, the DNA is TGTGCCAGCAGTTTCATAGGCGCAGGGGGCGAGACCCAGTACTTC. The chain carries TRBV27 and TRBJ2-5; 8 positions match TRBD1. Germline CDR1 reads MNHEY; CDR2 reads SMNVEV (reference sequence). The trim removed 3 bases at V and 5 bases at J, leaving 8 bases unmatched. The CDR3 is 15 residues long.

The chain links TRBV7-8 to TRBJ1-1; tentatively, D is TRBD1 (5 bases). The V end lost 3 bases, the J end lost 7 bases, and 9 bases lay between the germline ends. CDR1 and CDR2 from the germline V gene are SGHVS and FQNEAQ. CDR3 length equals 12 residues. CDR3 loop: CASSLTAREAFF. The CDR3 DNA reads TGTGCCAGCAGCTTGACAGCCCGTGAAGCTTTCTTT.

This clone has more than one count but fewer than ten. This rearrangement joins TRBV5-6 to TRBJ1-1; 8 positions match TRBD1. Germline-derived CDR1 and CDR2 are SGHDT and YYEEEE. The ends lost 4 bases at V and 7 bases at J; junction bases unmatched: 9. The CDR3 sequence is 14 residues long. This CDR3 is CASSRPTGEDEAFF. In nucleotides, the CDR3 is TGTGCCAGCAGCCGTCCGACAGGGGAGGATGAAGCTTTCTTT. The variable domain in full, with the rest retrieved from reference TRBV5-6 and TRBJ1-1, is DAGVTQSPTHLIKTRGQQVTLRCSPKSGHDTVSWYQQALGQGPQFIFQYYEEEERQRGNFPDRFSGHQFPNYSSELNVNALLLGDSALYLCASSRPTGEDEAFFGQGTRLTVV.

Comments on this clone: At one of its ends the junction is not consistent with the germline gene, which may arise from a read error. The V call is TRBV28, the J call TRBJ2-7; D not resolved. Germline lookup yields CDR1 MDHEN and CDR2 SYDVKM. This CDR3 is built from 14 residues. The DNA for the CDR3 is TGTGCCGGCAGTGCGACTCTCACCCCCCACGAGCAGTACTTC. This codes for CAGSATLTPHEQYF.

The chain combines TRBV6-6 with TRBJ2-7; tentative D call: TRBD1 (6 bases). Germline loops: CDR1 MNHNY, CDR2 SVGAGI (reference sequence). The CDR3 totals 15 residues. Trimming left V 8 bases short and J 1 base short, with 18 bases between. CDR3 residues: CASGSSPDRSYEQYF. CDR3 coding DNA: TGTGCCAGCGGCTCCTCCCCCGACAGGTCCTACGAGCAGTACTTC.

This clone has only one observation. The gene calls are TRBV19 and TRBJ1-3; D remains ambiguous. This CDR3 spans 15 amino acids. Looked up from germline, CDR1 is LNHDA and CDR2 is SQIVND (reference sequence). Trimming removed 3 bases at V and 1 base at J, with 10 bases between. The CDR3 DNA reads as TGTGCCAGTAGTATCACATCATCGTCTGGAAACACCATATATTTT. Residues: CASSITSSSGNTIYF.

The chain combines TRBV5-4 with TRBJ2-1; D perhaps matches TRBD2 (5 bases). V lost 0 bases and J 8 bases, leaving 15 bases between the germline ends. The CDR3 runs 15 residues. The germline gives CDR1 SGHNT, CDR2 YYREEE (reference sequence). This CDR3 is CASSLEVREADEQFF. The CDR3 coding sequence is TGTGCCAGCAGCTTGGAGGTGAGGGAAGCCGATGAGCAGTTCTTC.

This chain links TRBV11-2 with TRBJ2-3; 9 nucleotides agree with TRBD1. CDR1 SGHAT and CDR2 FQNNGV come from the germline V gene. The CDR3 consists of 16 residues. The ends lost 3 bases at V and 2 bases at J; junction bases unmatched: 6. CDR3 bases: TGTGCCAGCAGCTTCGGGACAGGGAGTCCCACAGATACGCAGTATTTT. It yields the protein CASSFGTGSPTDTQYF.

This chain uses TRBV30 with TRBJ2-5, with D maybe TRBD2 (6 bases). The CDR3 has 12 amino acids. Between the trimmed V and J ends, which lost 0 bases and 7 bases, there was a span of 9 bases. Germline V CDR1 and CDR2: GTSNPN, SVGIG (reference sequence). CDR3 loop: CAWSVAGGTQYF. In nucleotides, the CDR3 is TGTGCCTGGAGTGTAGCCGGGGGGACCCAGTACTTC.

The chain links TRBV29-1 to TRBJ2-5; D might be TRBD1 (5 bases). The J call is uncertain, as TRBJ2-7 better fits the DNA end. Germline CDR1 reads SQVTM; CDR2 reads ANQGSEA. This CDR3 comprises 13 residues. CDR3 coding DNA: TGCAGCGTTGCAGGGATGGACCCCTACGAGCAGTACTTC. Protein: CSVAGMDPYEQYF.

The chain recombines TRBV5-4 with TRBJ2-1; TRBD1 might be the D (5 bases). Trimming shortened V by 4 bases and J by 0 bases, and 14 bases separated the two germline ends. In germline, CDR1 is SGHNT, CDR2 YYREEE (reference sequence). There are 16 residues in the CDR3. CDR3 residues: CASSLGAPSSYNEQFF. CDR3 bases: TGTGCCAGCAGCCTTGGGGCCCCGAGCTCCTACAATGAGCAGTTCTTC.

This sequence joins TRBV2 and TRBJ1-3; D gene ambiguous. The CDR3 loop spans 14 amino acids. The V and J ends lost 5 bases and 0 bases respectively, with 8 bases between them. Per germline, CDR1 SNHLY and CDR2 FYNNEI. This CDR3 is CASSTDYSGNTIYF. Written as DNA, the CDR3 is TGTGCCAGCAGTACAGACTACTCTGGAAACACCATATATTTT.

The table lists this clone with a count of one. The CDR3 sequence is CASSPTSAEQFF. CDR3 bases: TGTGCCAGCAGCCCGACTAGTGCGGAGCAGTTCTTC. The chain links TRBV7-2 to TRBJ2-1; the D gene is possibly TRBD2 (6 bases). The V and J ends lost 5 bases and 10 bases respectively, with 12 bases between them. Per germline, CDR1 SGHTA and CDR2 FQGNSA. This CDR3 contains 12 residues.

The chain recombines TRBV27 with TRBJ2-1; no definite D call. The CDR3 sequence is 13 residues long. CDR1 is MNHEY and CDR2 is SMNVEV in the germline V gene (reference sequence). Deletions cut 2 bases from V and 10 bases from J, with 12 bases between. The chain's CDR3 is CASSLIEAGEQFF. CDR3 nucleotides: TGTGCCAGCAGTTTAATCGAGGCTGGAGAGCAGTTCTTC.

J is TRBJ2-2 and V is TRBV18; 9 bases are a match to TRBD1. J was trimmed by 4 bases and V by 2 bases; bases with no gene match: 2. Germline V gene lookup returns CDR1 KGHSH and CDR2 LQKENI. The CDR3 loop spans 15 amino acids. CDR3 coding DNA: TGTGCCAGCTCACCAGTGACAGGGGGCACCGGGGAGCTGTTTTTT. Translation gives CASSPVTGGTGELFF.

The genes are TRBV15 and TRBJ2-7; 7 nucleotides match TRBD2. The CDR3 is 15 amino acids. J was trimmed by 5 bases and V by 0 bases; bases with no gene match: 7. Germline V gene data show CDR1 as LNHNV and CDR2 as YYDKDF (reference sequence). Here the CDR3 reads CATSREASGSHEQYF. In DNA, the CDR3 is TGTGCCACCAGCAGAGAGGCTAGCGGTTCGCACGAGCAGTACTTC.

The chain couples TRBV13 to TRBJ2-5; TRBD1 agrees at 8 bases. V lost 5 bases, J lost 6 bases, and 5 bases stayed unmatched. This CDR3 has 13 amino acids. From germline, CDR1 is PRHDT and CDR2 FYEKMQ (reference sequence). The CDR3 region is CASSLRQGQTQYF. CDR3 sequence (DNA): TGTGCCAGCAGCCTACGACAGGGGCAGACCCAGTACTTC.

The gene calls are TRBV7-8 and TRBJ2-6; maybe TRBD1 (5 bases). CDR1 is SGHVS, CDR2 FQNEAQ, per germline. V lost 0 bases and J lost 5, with 8 bases in between. The CDR3 consists of 15 residues. CDR3 residues: CASSLAGAWANVLTF. For the CDR3, the DNA is TGTGCCAGCAGCTTAGCAGGGGCCTGGGCCAACGTCCTGACTTTC.

This chain links TRBV18 with TRBJ2-3; a weak D match, TRBD1 (6 bases). The CDR3 has 15 amino acids. In germline, CDR1 is KGHSH, CDR2 LQKENI. V lost 3 bases and J lost 1, with 11 bases in between. In DNA, the CDR3 is TGTGCCAGCTCACCCGAGGGGGTTGGCACAGATACGCAGTATTTT. It codes for CASSPEGVGTDTQYF.

The V and J genes are TRBV5-6 and TRBJ2-4; D is uncertain. V was shortened by 4 bases and J by 1 base, with 12 bases between the two germline ends. Germline V lookup: CDR1 SGHDT, CDR2 YYEEEE. The CDR3 is 15 residues long. CDR3 nucleotides: TGTGCCAGCAGCCTCTACGGAGAGGCCAAAAACATTCAGTACTTC. It encodes CASSLYGEAKNIQYF.